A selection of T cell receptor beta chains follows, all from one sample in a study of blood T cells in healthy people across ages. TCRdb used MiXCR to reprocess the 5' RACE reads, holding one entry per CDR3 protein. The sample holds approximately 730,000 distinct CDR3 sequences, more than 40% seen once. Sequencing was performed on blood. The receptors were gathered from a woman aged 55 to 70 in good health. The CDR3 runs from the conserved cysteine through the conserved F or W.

CDR3 protein: CASSGTGANYGYTF
V gene: TRBV6-1
J gene: TRBJ1-2

CDR3 protein: CATSRDPNQPQHF
V gene: TRBV15
J gene: TRBJ1-5

CDR3 protein: CASSLLREQYF
V gene: TRBV11-2
J gene: TRBJ2-7

CDR3 protein: CASSRVAGGTSTDTQYF
V gene: TRBV6-6
J gene: TRBJ2-3

CDR3 protein: CASTLDPSSGANVLTF
V gene: TRBV28
J gene: TRBJ2-6

CDR3 protein: CASSYTSSGGSEQFF
V gene: TRBV6-5
J gene: TRBJ2-1

CDR3 protein: CASLLANSNQPQHF
V gene: TRBV7-3
J gene: TRBJ1-5

CDR3 protein: CSARDVGPDEQYF
V gene: TRBV20-1
J gene: TRBJ2-7

CDR3 protein: CASSWTSGRADTQYF
V gene: TRBV7-2
J gene: TRBJ2-3

CDR3 protein: CASNLSLAGGDTQYF
V gene: TRBV5-1
J gene: TRBJ2-3

CDR3 protein: CASSLGTSGSSGELFF
V gene: TRBV11-2
J gene: TRBJ2-2

CDR3 protein: CAISESGRSSGANVLTF
V gene: TRBV10-3
J gene: TRBJ2-6

CDR3 protein: CASSVKADTQYF
V gene: TRBV7-2
J gene: TRBJ2-3

CDR3 protein: CSADSGRAYVYEQYF
V gene: TRBV20-1
J gene: TRBJ2-7

CDR3 protein: CASRGTGASYEQYF
V gene: TRBV28
J gene: TRBJ2-7

CDR3 protein: CASARVDREQETQYF
V gene: TRBV14
J gene: TRBJ2-5

CDR3 protein: CASSQEILDSANEQFF
V gene: TRBV4-1
J gene: TRBJ2-1

CDR3 protein: CASSSHRGVNGYTF
V gene: TRBV11-2
J gene: TRBJ1-2

CDR3 protein: CASSLYHKETQYF
V gene: TRBV7-3
J gene: TRBJ2-5

CDR3 protein: CASSLGPPDTQYF
V gene: TRBV9
J gene: TRBJ2-3

CDR3 protein: CASSELYYGYTF
V gene: TRBV2
J gene: TRBJ1-2